One T cell receptor beta chain is described in this entry. Its target is unknown. The data originate from a study of blood T cells in healthy people across ages. Notes on the study in general: Both naive CD4+ cell counts and diversity were greater in long-lived donors than in aged donors. The CMV status of each donor remained undetermined, and this could have confounded shifts in expanded clonotypes. A strong correlation between TCR beta diversity and naive T cell percentage was seen. Older age coincided with a roughly linear decline in TCR beta diversity per million T cells.

For the second PCR, which ran for about 7 to 11 cycles, a sample-barcoded 5' primer and a J-beta primer mix were used. Each CDR3 protein gets one entry after TCRdb re-called the 5' RACE reads with MiXCR. This sample carries 1.5 million to 2 million distinct CDR3 sequences, 30% to 40% of them seen once, and the ten largest clones take roughly 24%. Germline CDR1 reads SGDLS; CDR2 reads YYNGEE. The CDR3 runs to 15 residues. The V and J ends lost 1 base and 1 base respectively, with 10 bases between them. What was sequenced was blood. This chain links TRBV9 with TRBJ2-3, with D perhaps TRBD1 (5 bases). This sequence originates from a human donor in good health. CDR3 loop: CASSVYDSGTDTQYF. The CDR3 nucleotides are TGTGCCAGCAGCGTATACGACAGTGGCACAGATACGCAGTATTTT.